Sequencing of this TCR beta chain was carried out in a study of shared clonotypes between healthy human individuals (dated by TCRdb to the early 2020s). Regarding the study in general: The cohort included a few men and a couple of women between 18 and 49 years of age. To increase sequencing depth and limit assay-specific biases, TCR repertoire library preparation and sequencing were carried out by different laboratories using diverse techniques. For each donor, CD4 naive and CD4 memory were each given three plates, CD8 naive was given two plates, and CD8 memory was given one plate. Per donor, leukapheresis produced somewhere between about 0.8 and 9 billion PBMCs. Blood TCR repertoires of five healthy adults were deeply sequenced to estimate repertoire size and the extent of clonotype sharing between individuals. The paper's findings and limits, for the study overall: About 5% of naive CD4, around 3.5% of naive CD8, about 2.4% of memory CD4, and 0.4% of memory CD8 clonotypes were shared across a few donors. Naive subsets generally had larger estimated clonotype richness than memory subsets. Incomplete sequencing was indicated by rarefaction of sorted-subset datasets, despite the large sequencing depth. Pairwise subsampling led to the expectation that sequencing depth would affect the degree of clonotype sharing among donors. Compared with non-shared clonotypes, clonotypes shared by all four sorted-subset donors had higher generation probabilities. The genetic and exposure-history diversity represented was limited by the small number of donors. Sampling was restricted to blood, and TCR repertoires in tissues likely differ from the TCR repertoires found in blood.

Using the deep immunoSEQ assay, TCR CDR3 regions were amplified from genomic DNA by multiplex PCR. For each cell subset, the extracted genomic DNA was distributed evenly across all wells of several immunoSEQ 96-well plates, and each plate served as one replicate. Each replicate PCR for sorted subsets received around 0.2 ug genomic DNA, equal to 28,000 or so T cell genomes. Purified libraries were measured with a Qubit 3.0 fluorometer, size-checked on a Bioanalyzer 2100, and measured again with the KAPA Library Quantification kit. Every immunoSEQ 96-well plate was sequenced on a separate single-read 150-cycle Illumina NextSeq 550 flow cell. The authors' analysis ran thus. Because the immunoSEQ output included only junctional sequences and no quality scores, the filtering could not be the same as the filtering used for full-length reads. To assign V/J genes and CDR3, sequences were annotated using PyIR, a Python wrapper for IgBLAST v1.9, with IMGT germline references. Reads were removed for weak V/J assignments (E-value above 1e-6), missing CDR3, stop codons, out-of-frame junctions, or ambiguous translated residues. V3J clonotypes were defined as sequences sharing the same inferred V gene, J gene, and CDR3 amino acid sequence. The percentage overlap between two repertoires was calculated by dividing the number of shared unique clonotypes by the size of the smaller repertoire. RTK rarefaction, the Chao1 estimator, and Recon v2.1 estimates of unobserved clonotypes were used to assess repertoire richness. Generation probabilities were computed with OLGA for all TCRbeta clonotypes obtained by the gDNA method from several donors. TCRdb retrieved this table from immuneACCESS and kept in-frame rearrangements only. Not all clones are present; in checked studies, unresolved V genes account for under half, and no reason is known for the remainder. D and trimming were read from the DNA, whereas the V and J calls and clone size are those reported in that table. This sample is represented by roughly 2 million clones; 95% of them were singletons. Under 0.15% of the sample is held by the ten biggest clonotypes.

Concerning this clone itself: The antigen this receptor binds is unknown. Base qualities are not at hand, and no much larger clone is one base apart.

The donors were healthy, HIV-negative adults with no recently reported acute infections or vaccinations. Every donor was a Caucasian adult residing in Nashville, Tennessee, USA. CD4+ T cells were enriched by magnetic negative selection, after which naive cells were positively selected on CD45RA and the negative fraction was taken as the memory subset. Blood was obtained by leukapheresis, after which PBMCs were separated by Ficoll-Histopaque density gradient centrifugation and cryopreserved in liquid nitrogen vapor phase. Purity and quantity of every magnetically sorted T cell population were checked by analytical flow cytometry. Genomic DNA was isolated from every sorted fraction and measured by UV absorbance on a Nanodrop 2000c. The sample comprised naive CD4+ T cells sorted from blood. The meaning of the sample's cell subset or site label: CD45RA+ positively selected. This clonotype originated in a man aged 18 to 29 in good health.

CDR3 sequence: CASSRTYTDTQYF. The sequenced DNA is TGTGCCAGCAGCCGGACGTACACAGATACGCAGTATTTT. The receptor chain draws on TRBV7-2 and TRBJ2-3; the D gene cannot be named for sure. The CDR3 runs 13 amino acids, cysteine and phenylalanine included. The read is trimmed to its CDR3 DNA, 39 bases read in frame from base 1. CDR1 SGHTA and CDR2 FQGNSA are derived from the germline V gene. Trimming at the junction amounts to 5 bases on V and 2 bases on J, and the germline ends lie 8 bases apart.